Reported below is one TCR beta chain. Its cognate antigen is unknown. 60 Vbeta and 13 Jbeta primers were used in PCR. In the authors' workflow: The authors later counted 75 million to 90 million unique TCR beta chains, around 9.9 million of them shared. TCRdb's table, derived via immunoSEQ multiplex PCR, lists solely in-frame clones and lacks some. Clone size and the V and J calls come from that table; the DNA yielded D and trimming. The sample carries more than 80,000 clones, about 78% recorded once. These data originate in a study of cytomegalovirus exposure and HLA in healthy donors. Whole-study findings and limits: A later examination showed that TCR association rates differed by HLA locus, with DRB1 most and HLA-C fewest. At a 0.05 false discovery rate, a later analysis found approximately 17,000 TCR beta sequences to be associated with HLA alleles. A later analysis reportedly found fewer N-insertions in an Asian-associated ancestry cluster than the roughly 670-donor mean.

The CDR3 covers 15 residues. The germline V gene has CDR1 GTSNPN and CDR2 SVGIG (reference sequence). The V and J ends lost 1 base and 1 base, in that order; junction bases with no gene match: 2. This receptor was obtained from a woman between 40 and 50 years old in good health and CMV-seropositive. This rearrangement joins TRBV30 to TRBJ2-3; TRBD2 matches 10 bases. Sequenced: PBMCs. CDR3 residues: CAWSATSGRTDTQYF. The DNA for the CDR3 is TGTGCCTGGAGTGCGACTAGCGGGCGCACAGATACGCAGTATTTT.